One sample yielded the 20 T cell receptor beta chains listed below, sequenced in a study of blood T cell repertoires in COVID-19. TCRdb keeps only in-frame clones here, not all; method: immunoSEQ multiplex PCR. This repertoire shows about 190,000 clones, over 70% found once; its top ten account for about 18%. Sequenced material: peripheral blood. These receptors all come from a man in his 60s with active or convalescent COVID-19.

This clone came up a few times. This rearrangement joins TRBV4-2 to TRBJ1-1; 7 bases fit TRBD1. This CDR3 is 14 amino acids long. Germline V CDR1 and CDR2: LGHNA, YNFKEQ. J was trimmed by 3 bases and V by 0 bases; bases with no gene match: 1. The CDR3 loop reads CASSQDQGDTEAFF. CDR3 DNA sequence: TGTGCCAGCAGCCAAGATCAGGGGGACACTGAAGCTTTCTTT.

The CDR3: CSGTSGSTPYEQYF. In nucleotides, the CDR3 is TGCAGCGGGACTAGCGGGAGTACTCCTTACGAGCAGTACTTC. The V gene is TRBV29-1, the J gene TRBJ2-7; 13 bases fit TRBD2. The germline V gene encodes CDR1 SQVTM and CDR2 ANQGSEA. The CDR3 sequence is 14 residues long. V was pared by 7 bases and J by 4 bases, with 7 bases of the junction left unmatched.

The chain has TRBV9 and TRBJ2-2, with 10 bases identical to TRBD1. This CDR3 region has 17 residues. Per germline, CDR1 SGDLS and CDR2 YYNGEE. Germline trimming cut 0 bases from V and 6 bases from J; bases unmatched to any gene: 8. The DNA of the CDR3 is TGTGCCAGCAGCGTAGCCCCGACAGGGGGCGTCGCCGGGGAGCTGTTTTTT. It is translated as CASSVAPTGGVAGELFF.

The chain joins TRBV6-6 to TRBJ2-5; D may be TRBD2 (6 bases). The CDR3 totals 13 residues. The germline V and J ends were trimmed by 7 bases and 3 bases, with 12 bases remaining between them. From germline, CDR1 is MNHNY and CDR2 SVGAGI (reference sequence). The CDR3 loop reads CASTPPGEETQYF. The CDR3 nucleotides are TGTGCCAGCACCCCCCCGGGGGAAGAGACCCAGTACTTC.

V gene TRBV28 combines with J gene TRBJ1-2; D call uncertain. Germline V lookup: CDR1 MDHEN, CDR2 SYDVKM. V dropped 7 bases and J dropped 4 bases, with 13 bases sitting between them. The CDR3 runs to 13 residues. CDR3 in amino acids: CASKSSRFYGYTF. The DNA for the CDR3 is TGTGCCAGCAAATCCTCGAGGTTCTATGGCTACACCTTC.

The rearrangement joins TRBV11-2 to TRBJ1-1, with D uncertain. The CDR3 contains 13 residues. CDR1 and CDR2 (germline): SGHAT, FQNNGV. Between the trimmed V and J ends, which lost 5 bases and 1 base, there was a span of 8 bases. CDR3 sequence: CASSLSGNTEAFF. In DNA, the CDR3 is TGTGCCAGCAGCCTCTCAGGGAACACTGAAGCTTTCTTT.

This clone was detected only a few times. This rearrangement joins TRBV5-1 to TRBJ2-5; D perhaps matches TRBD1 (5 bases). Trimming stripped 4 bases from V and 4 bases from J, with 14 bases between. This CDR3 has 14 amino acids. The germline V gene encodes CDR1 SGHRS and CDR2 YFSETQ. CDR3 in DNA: TGCGCCAGCAGCCTCTCGTCCCAGGGAGAGACCCAGTACTTC. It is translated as CASSLSSQGETQYF.

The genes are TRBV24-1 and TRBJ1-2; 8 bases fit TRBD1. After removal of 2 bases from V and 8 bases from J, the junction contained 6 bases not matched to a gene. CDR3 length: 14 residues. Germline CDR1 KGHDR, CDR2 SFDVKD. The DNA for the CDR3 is TGTGCCACCAGTGATTCGGACAGGGCGGGGGGCTACACCTTC. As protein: CATSDSDRAGGYTF.

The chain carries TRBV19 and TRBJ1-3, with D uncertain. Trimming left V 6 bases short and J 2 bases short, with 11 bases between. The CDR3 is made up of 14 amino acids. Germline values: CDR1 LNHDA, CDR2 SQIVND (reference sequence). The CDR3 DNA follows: TGTGCCAGTAGGCTTCTAAAGCCTGGAAACACCATATATTTT. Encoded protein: CASRLLKPGNTIYF.

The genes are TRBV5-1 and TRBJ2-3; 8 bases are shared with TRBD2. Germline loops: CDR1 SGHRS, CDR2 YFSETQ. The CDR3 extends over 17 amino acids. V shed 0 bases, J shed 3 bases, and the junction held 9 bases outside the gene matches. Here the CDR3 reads CASSLANGLAGTDTQYF. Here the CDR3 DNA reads TGCGCCAGCAGCTTGGCCAACGGACTAGCTGGGACAGATACGCAGTATTTT. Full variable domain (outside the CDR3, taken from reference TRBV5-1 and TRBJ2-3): KAGVTQTPRYLIKTRGQQVTLSCSPISGHRSVSWYQQTPGQGLQFLFEYFSETQRNKGNFPGRFSGRQFSNSRSEMNVSTLELGDSALYLCASSLANGLAGTDTQYFGPGTRLTVL.

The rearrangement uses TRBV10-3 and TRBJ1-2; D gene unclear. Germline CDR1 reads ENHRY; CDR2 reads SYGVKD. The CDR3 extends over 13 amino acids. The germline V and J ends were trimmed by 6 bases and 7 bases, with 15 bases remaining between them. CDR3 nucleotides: TGTGCCATCAGCGGCCCCACTGAGGGTGGCTACACCTTC. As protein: CAISGPTEGGYTF.

CDR3: CASSYSYLGGEETQYF. The DNA of the CDR3 is TGTGCCAGCAGTTACTCGTATCTAGGCGGCGAAGAGACCCAGTACTTC. This chain uses TRBV6-2 or TRBV6-3 with TRBJ2-5; D is undetermined. This CDR3 is built from 16 residues. Deletions cut 0 bases from V and 3 bases from J, with 14 bases between. CDR1 is MNHEY, CDR2 SVGEGT, per germline.

DNA of the CDR3: TGTGCCAGCAAAATCTATGGGCGGGAGGGGCGCCTATTCTTC. It translates to CASKIYGREGRLFF. The chain carries TRBV2 and TRBJ2-1, with 9 positions matching TRBD2. CDR3 length: 14 residues. The germline CDR1 and CDR2 sequences are SNHLY and FYNNEI. With 7 bases clipped from V and 16 bases from J, the junction kept 17 bases outside the gene matches.

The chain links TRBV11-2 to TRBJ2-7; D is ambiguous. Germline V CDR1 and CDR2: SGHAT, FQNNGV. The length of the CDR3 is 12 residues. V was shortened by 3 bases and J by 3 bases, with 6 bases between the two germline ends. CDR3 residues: CASSLYIYEQYF. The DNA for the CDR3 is TGTGCCAGCAGCTTGTACATCTACGAGCAGTACTTC.

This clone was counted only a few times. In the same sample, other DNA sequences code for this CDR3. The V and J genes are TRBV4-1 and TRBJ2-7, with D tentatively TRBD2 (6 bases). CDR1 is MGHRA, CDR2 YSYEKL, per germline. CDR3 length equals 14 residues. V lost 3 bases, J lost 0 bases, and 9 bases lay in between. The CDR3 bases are TGCGCCAGCAGCCACCCGGGACTCTCCTACGAGCAGTACTTC. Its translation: CASSHPGLSYEQYF.

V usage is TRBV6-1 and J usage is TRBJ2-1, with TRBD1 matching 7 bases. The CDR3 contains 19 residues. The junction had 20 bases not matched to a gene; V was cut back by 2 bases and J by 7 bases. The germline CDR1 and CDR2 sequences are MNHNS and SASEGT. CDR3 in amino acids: CASSENPPLQGKRKNEQFF. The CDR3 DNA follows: TGTGCCAGCAGTGAAAACCCCCCATTACAGGGGAAGAGAAAAAATGAGCAGTTCTTC.

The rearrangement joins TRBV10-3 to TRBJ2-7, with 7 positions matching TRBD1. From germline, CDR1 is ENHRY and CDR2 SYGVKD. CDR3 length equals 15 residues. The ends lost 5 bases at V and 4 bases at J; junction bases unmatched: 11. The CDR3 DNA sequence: TGTGCCATCAGTCCCGTTGAGACAGGGCAATACGAGCAGTACTTC. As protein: CAISPVETGQYEQYF.

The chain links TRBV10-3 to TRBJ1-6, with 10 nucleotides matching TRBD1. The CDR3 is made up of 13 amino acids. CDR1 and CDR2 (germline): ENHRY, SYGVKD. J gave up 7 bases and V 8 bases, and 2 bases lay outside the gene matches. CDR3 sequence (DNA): TGTGCCATCGGGACAGGGGCGAATTCACCCCTCCACTTT. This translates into CAIGTGANSPLHF.

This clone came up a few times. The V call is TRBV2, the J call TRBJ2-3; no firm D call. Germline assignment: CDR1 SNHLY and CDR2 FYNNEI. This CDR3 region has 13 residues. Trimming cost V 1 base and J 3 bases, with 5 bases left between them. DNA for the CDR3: TGTGCCAGCAGTGAAGACTGGACAGATACGCAGTATTTT. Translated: CASSEDWTDTQYF.

Written as DNA, the CDR3 is TGTGCCAGTAGTACGGGACAGGGGAGTAAGGATGGCTACACCTTC. It specifies CASSTGQGSKDGYTF. The genes are TRBV19 and TRBJ1-2, with 10 bases matching TRBD1. This CDR3 comprises 15 residues. J gave up 6 bases and V 4 bases, and 8 bases lay outside the gene matches. Germline lookup yields CDR1 LNHDA and CDR2 SQIVND (reference sequence).